These T cell receptor beta chains were read from a single sample in a study of blood T cell repertoires in COVID-19. Generated by immunoSEQ multiplex PCR, the TCRdb table keeps only in-frame clones and is missing some. The data hold 75,000 or so clones, with over 75% observed a single time. The sequenced sample consisted of peripheral blood. The receptor set was obtained from a man aged 65-85 years with acute or convalescent COVID-19. Each CDR3 is given with its conserved first and last residue. A D gene is named only where the DNA matches it firmly. Size values are once, few and many counts, or a class for expanded clones, and some rows have none.

>TRBJ1-4|.|14|TRBV28|.
CASSFGGSAAKLFF
TGTGCCAGCAGCTTTGGCGGATCGGCCGCAAAACTGTTTTTT
>TRBJ2-5|once|15|TRBV6-5|TRBD2
CASSSSGTGGETQYF
TGTGCCAGCAGTTCCTCCGGGACGGGGGGGGAGACCCAGTACTTC
>TRBJ2-7|.|13|TRBV5-1|.
CASSLGSLDEQYF
TGCGCCAGCAGCTTGGGAAGCCTAGACGAGCAGTACTTC
>TRBJ2-7|.|12|TRBV10-3|TRBD1
CAISVDRAEQYF
TGTGCCATCAGTGTCGACAGGGCCGAGCAGTACTTC
>TRBJ1-4|.|19|TRBV6-2/TRBV6-3|.
CASSYSIASGQATNEKLFF
TGTGCCAGCAGTTACTCGATCGCCTCAGGGCAGGCGACTAATGAAAAACTGTTTTTT
>TRBJ2-3|.|16|TRBV4-2|.
CASSQDNGGAGDTQYF
TGTGCCAGCAGCCAAGATAATGGGGGCGCAGGCGATACGCAGTATTTT
>TRBJ2-3|.|15|TRBV24-1|.
CATSDLNRDADTQYF
TGTGCCACCAGTGATTTAAACAGGGATGCAGATACGCAGTATTTT
>TRBJ2-1|.|16|TRBV5-6|.
CASIYRVPSSYNEQFF
TGTGCCAGCATCTACAGGGTCCCGAGCTCCTACAATGAGCAGTTCTTC
>TRBJ2-3|.|18|TRBV11-2|.
CASSLDSVGLRYADTQYF
TGTGCCAGCAGCTTAGATAGTGTCGGCTTGAGGTACGCAGATACGCAGTATTTT
>TRBJ2-3|.|15|TRBV6-5|TRBD1
CASSNRDRSTDTQYF
TGTGCCAGCAGTAACCGGGACAGAAGCACAGATACGCAGTATTTT
>TRBJ2-7|.|16|TRBV7-2|TRBD1
CASSSITPGQSYEQYF
TGTGCCAGCAGCTCGATAACCCCGGGACAGTCCTACGAGCAGTACTTC
>TRBJ2-1|.|17|TRBV21-1|.
CASTQRCAGGPCNEQFF
TGTGCCAGCACCCAAAGATGCGCGGGGGGCCCATGTAATGAGCAGTTCTTC
>TRBJ2-1|.|13|TRBV13|TRBD1
CASSSPSRDREFF
TGTGCCAGCAGCTCCCCCTCCCGGGACAGGGAGTTCTTC
>TRBJ2-3|.|15|TRBV7-9|.
CASSLGTRKEDTQYF
TGTGCCAGCAGCTTAGGGACAAGGAAGGAAGATACGCAGTATTTT
>TRBJ1-5|.|13|TRBV11-2|.
CASSLLSGNRQHF
TGTGCCAGCAGCTTACTATCGGGGAACAGACAGCATTTT
>TRBJ2-2|.|15|TRBV10-3|TRBD1
CAISESNRGTGELFF
TGTGCCATCAGTGAGTCCAACAGGGGGACCGGGGAGCTGTTTTTT
>TRBJ2-7|.|14|TRBV6-6|.
CASSYFWGSGEQYF
TGTGCCAGCAGTTACTTCTGGGGAAGCGGCGAGCAGTACTTC
>TRBJ2-3|.|16|TRBV10-1|TRBD2
CASSTSGVASTDTQYF
TGCGCCAGCAGTACCAGCGGGGTCGCTAGCACAGATACGCAGTATTTT
>TRBJ1-6|.|15|TRBV5-1|.
CASSLAQGWNSPLHF
TGCGCCAGCAGTTTAGCGCAGGGGTGGAATTCACCCCTCCACTTT
>TRBJ2-3|.|15|TRBV11-3|.
CASSLGGVEADTQYF
TGTGCCAGCAGCTTAGGCGGGGTAGAAGCAGATACGCAGTATTTT
>TRBJ2-3|.|15|TRBV4-3|TRBD2
CASSQVAGPTDTQYF
TGCGCCAGCAGCCAAGTAGCGGGGCCCACAGATACGCAGTATTTT
>TRBJ2-2|.|15|TRBV7-2|.
CASSPRGRNTGELFF
TGTGCCAGCAGCCCCCGGGGGAGAAACACCGGGGAGCTGTTTTTT
>TRBJ1-6|.|15|TRBV27|TRBD1
CASRPGQSELSPLHF
TGTGCCAGCAGGCCGGGACAGTCGGAACTTTCACCCCTCCACTTT
>TRBJ1-5|once|15|TRBV19|TRBD1
CASSIDRASNQPQHF
TGTGCCAGTAGTATTGACAGGGCAAGCAATCAGCCCCAGCATTTT
>TRBJ1-5|.|15|TRBV7-2|.
CASSPTGQYNQPQHF
TGTGCCAGCAGCCCCACCGGACAGTACAATCAGCCCCAGCATTTT
>TRBJ2-7|.|15|TRBV9|.
CASSPSPLPMEEQYF
TGTGCCAGCAGCCCCTCCCCCCTTCCAATGGAGGAGCAGTACTTC
>TRBJ1-5|.|18|TRBV7-9|TRBD1
CASSFSGTGLNSNQPQHF
TGTGCCAGCAGCTTCTCCGGGACAGGGCTTAATAGCAATCAGCCCCAGCATTTT
>TRBJ2-5|once|16|TRBV28|TRBD1
CASSLFFGTGQETQYF
TGTGCCAGCAGTTTATTTTTTGGGACAGGCCAAGAGACCCAGTACTTC
>TRBJ1-6|few|16|TRBV28|TRBD1
CATTRTGSSYNSPLHF
TGTGCCACTACCCGGACAGGGAGCTCCTATAATTCACCCCTCCACTTT
>TRBJ2-1|.|17|TRBV13|TRBD2
CASSLLAGYQTYNEQFF
TGTGCCAGCAGCCTCCTAGCGGGGTACCAGACTTACAATGAGCAGTTCTTC
>TRBJ1-2|.|13|TRBV12-3/TRBV12-4|.
CASSLTGNYGYTF
TGTGCCAGCAGTCTGACGGGGAACTATGGCTACACCTTC
>TRBJ2-6|few|18|TRBV7-9|.
CASSLAGAGILGANVLTF
TGTGCCAGCAGCTTAGCCGGGGCGGGAATACTTGGGGCCAACGTCCTGACTTTC
>TRBJ2-3|.|19|TRBV3-1/TRBV3-2|TRBD2
CASSQAFGVPGGPTDTQYF
TGTGCCAGCAGCCAAGCCTTTGGGGTTCCGGGGGGACCGACAGATACGCAGTATTTT
>TRBJ1-2|.|14|TRBV28|TRBD1
CASSLTQGARGYTF
TGTGCCAGCAGTTTGACCCAGGGGGCGCGAGGCTACACCTTC
>TRBJ2-1|.|15|TRBV6-5|.
CASRRGTSSYNEQFF
TGTGCCAGCAGGAGGGGGACCAGCTCCTACAATGAGCAGTTCTTC
>TRBJ1-4|.|17|TRBV19|.
CASSIGVQQATGEKLFF
TGTGCCAGTAGTATAGGCGTTCAACAAGCCACGGGGGAAAAACTGTTTTTT
>TRBJ2-7|once|14|TRBV18|TRBD2
CASSFSGRASEQYF
TGTGCCAGCTCATTTAGCGGGAGGGCCTCCGAGCAGTACTTC
>TRBJ2-2|.|15|TRBV7-9|.
CASSTSGTNTGELFF
TGTGCCAGCAGCACATCCGGGACAAACACCGGGGAGCTGTTTTTT
>TRBJ2-1|.|17|TRBV4-3|TRBD2
CASSQDLAGSSYNEQFF
TGCGCCAGCAGCCAAGATTTAGCGGGGAGCTCCTACAATGAGCAGTTCTTC
>TRBJ2-1|.|15|TRBV6-5|TRBD2
CASSYGLAGGNEQFF
TGTGCCAGCAGTTACGGGCTAGCGGGGGGGAATGAGCAGTTCTTC
>TRBJ2-1|few|14|TRBV5-1|TRBD2
CATSRLAGYNEQFF
TGCGCCACTTCAAGACTAGCGGGCTACAATGAGCAGTTCTTC
>TRBJ2-6|once|17|TRBV1|.
CTSSPFDRGPGANVLTF
TGCACCAGCAGCCCTTTTGACAGGGGGCCTGGGGCCAACGTCCTGACTTTC
>TRBJ2-7|.|17|TRBV3-1/TRBV3-2|TRBD1
CASSQEGGRKQGAEQYF
TGTGCCAGCAGCCAAGAAGGTGGGAGGAAACAGGGGGCCGAGCAGTACTTC
>TRBJ2-7|.|10|TRBV29-1|.
CSAGTYEQYF
TGCAGCGCTGGCACTTACGAGCAGTACTTC